This T cell receptor beta chain was identified in a study of tumor and adjacent non-tumor tissue in lung cancer. Across the whole study: Stage I to III disease affected approximately 11 men and roughly 5 women aged about 30 to 85. Findings and limits, study-wide: Normal lung showed higher cumulative top 100 clone frequency than tumor. Significantly higher TCR diversity was found in tumor than normal lung.

A word on this clonotype: Its target is not known. The junction and the germline gene differ at one end; a read error may be behind it.

This sample's RNA came from whole unsorted tissue. This non-tumor lung sample came from over 3 cm beyond the tumor edge. The CDR3 is 14 amino acids. Germline assignment: CDR1 SGHNT and CDR2 YENEEA. TCRbeta libraries were built with three rounds of nested PCR, modified from ARM-PCR. One entry per CDR3 protein results from TCRdb running MiXCR on the multiplex PCR reads. The table shows about 67,000 distinct CDR3 sequences, with more than 75% occurring only once. The source is a man aged 60 to 69 with non-small cell lung cancer. Sequenced: distant non-tumor lung tissue. The rearrangement joins TRBV11-3 to TRBJ2-2; a possible D gene is TRBD2 (5 bases). This chain's CDR3 is CASSYTIDTGEPCF. The CDR3 DNA sequence: TGTGCCAGCAGCTATACTATTGACACTGGGGAGCCGTGTTTT.